This T cell receptor beta chain was retrieved from a study of cytomegalovirus exposure and HLA in healthy donors. Across the whole study: Early released data comprised some 85 million unique TCRs from HLA-typed donors.

This clone was observed a handful of times. PCR used 60 Vbeta primers and 13 Jbeta primers. Profiled with immunoSEQ multiplex PCR; TCRdb holds only in-frame clones, not every one. The sample has more than 95,000 clones, 70% to 80% seen once; the top ten hold 11%. Sequenced input: PBMCs. The receptor was isolated from a woman between 45 and 60 years old in good health and CMV-seropositive.

The CDR3 DNA sequence: TGTGCCAGCAGCTTAGTGGGACTAGCCGGGTACGAGCAGTACTTC. It specifies CASSLVGLAGYEQYF. The rearrangement joins TRBV11-2 to TRBJ2-5, with 9 bases matching TRBD2. The J call is uncertain, as TRBJ2-7 better fits the DNA end. The CDR3 extends over 15 amino acids. CDR1 is SGHAT and CDR2 is FQNNGV in the germline V gene.